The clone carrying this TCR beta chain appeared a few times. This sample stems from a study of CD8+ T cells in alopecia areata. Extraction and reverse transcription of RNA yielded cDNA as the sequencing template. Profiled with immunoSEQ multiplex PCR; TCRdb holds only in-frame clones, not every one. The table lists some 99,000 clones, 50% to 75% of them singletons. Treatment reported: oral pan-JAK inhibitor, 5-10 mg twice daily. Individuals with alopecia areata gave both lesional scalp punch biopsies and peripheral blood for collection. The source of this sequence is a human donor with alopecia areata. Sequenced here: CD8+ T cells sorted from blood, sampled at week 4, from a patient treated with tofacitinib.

In nucleotides, the CDR3 is TGCAGCGTTGAAGTAGGAGGAGACGAGCAGTACTTC. Translating gives CSVEVGGDEQYF. The chain couples TRBV29-1 to TRBJ2-7, with D maybe TRBD2 (5 bases). V gave up 1 base and J gave up 5 bases, with 9 bases separating them. CDR3 length equals 12 residues. Germline V gene lookup returns CDR1 SQVTM and CDR2 ANQGSEA.